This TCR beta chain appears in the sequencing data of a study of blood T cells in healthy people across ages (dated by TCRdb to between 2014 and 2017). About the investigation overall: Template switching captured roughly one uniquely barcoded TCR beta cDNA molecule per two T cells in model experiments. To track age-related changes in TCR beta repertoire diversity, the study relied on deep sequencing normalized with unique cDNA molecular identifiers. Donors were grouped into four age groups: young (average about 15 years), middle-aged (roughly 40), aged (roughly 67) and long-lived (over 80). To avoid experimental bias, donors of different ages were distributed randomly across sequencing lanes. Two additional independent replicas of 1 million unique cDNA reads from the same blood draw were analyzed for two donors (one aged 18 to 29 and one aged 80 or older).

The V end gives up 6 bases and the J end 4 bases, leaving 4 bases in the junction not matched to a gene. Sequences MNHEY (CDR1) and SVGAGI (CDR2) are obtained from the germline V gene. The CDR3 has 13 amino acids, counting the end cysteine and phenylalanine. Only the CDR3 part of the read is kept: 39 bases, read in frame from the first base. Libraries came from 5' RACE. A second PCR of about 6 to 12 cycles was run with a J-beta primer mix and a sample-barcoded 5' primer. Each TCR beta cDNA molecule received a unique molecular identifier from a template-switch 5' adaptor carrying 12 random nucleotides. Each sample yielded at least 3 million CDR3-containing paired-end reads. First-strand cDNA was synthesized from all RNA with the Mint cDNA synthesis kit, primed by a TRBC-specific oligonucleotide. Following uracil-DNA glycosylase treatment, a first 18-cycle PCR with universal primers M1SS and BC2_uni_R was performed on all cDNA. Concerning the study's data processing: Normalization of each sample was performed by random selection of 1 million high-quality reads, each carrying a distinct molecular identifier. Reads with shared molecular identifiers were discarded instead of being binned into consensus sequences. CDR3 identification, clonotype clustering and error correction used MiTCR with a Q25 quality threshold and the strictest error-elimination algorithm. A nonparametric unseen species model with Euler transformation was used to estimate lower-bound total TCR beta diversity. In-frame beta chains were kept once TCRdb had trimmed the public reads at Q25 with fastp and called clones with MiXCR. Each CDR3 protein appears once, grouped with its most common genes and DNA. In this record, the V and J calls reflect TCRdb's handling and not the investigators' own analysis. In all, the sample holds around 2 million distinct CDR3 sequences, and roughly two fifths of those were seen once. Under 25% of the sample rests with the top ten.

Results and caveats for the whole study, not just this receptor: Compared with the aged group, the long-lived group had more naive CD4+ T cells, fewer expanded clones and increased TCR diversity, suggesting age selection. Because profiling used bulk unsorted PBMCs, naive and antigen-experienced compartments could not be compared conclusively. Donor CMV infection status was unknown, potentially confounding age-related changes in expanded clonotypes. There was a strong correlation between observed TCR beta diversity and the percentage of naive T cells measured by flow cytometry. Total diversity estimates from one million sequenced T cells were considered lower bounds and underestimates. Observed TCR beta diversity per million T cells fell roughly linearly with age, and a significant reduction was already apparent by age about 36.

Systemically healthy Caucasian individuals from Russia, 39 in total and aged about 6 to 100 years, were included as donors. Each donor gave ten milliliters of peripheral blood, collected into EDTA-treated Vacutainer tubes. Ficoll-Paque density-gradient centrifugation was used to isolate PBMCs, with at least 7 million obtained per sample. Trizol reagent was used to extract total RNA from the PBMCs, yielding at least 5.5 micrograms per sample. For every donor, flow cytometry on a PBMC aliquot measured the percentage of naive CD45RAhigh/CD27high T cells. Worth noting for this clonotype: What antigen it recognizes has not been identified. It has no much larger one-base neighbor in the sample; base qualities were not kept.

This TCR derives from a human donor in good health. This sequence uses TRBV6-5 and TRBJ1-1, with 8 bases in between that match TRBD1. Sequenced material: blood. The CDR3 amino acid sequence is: CASRPQGATEAFF. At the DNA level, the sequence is TGTGCCAGCAGGCCGCAGGGGGCCACTGAAGCTTTCTTT.